These T cell receptor beta chains were read from a single sample in a study of T cell changes during pregnancy in multiple sclerosis. TCRdb keeps only in-frame clones here, not all; method: immunoSEQ multiplex PCR. In the table there are under 50,000 clones, approximately 95% of which are singletons. Sequencing was performed on CD8+ T cells from peripheral blood mononuclear cells, taken in the first trimester of pregnancy. These TCRs come from a female donor with multiple sclerosis, enrolled in a pregnancy study. Both conserved end residues are part of each CDR3. A D gene is named only where the DNA matches it firmly. Only part of the rows carry a size: once, few, many, or a class if the clone is expanded.

TRBV9	TRBJ1-2	NA	14	TRBD1	TGTGCCAGCAGCGGACAGGGGGCGGGCTATGGCTACACCTTC	CASSGQGAGYGYTF
TRBV7-9	TRBJ1-1	NA	14	TRBD1	TGTGCCAGCAGCCCAGGACAGGCGGGGACTGAAGCTTTCTTT	CASSPGQAGTEAFF
TRBV27	TRBJ1-1	NA	14	TRBD1	TGTGCCAGCAGTTTAACGACAGGGCGGACTGAAGCTTTCTTT	CASSLTTGRTEAFF
TRBV19	TRBJ2-3	NA	17	TRBD2	TGTGCCAGTAGTTTCATCTTACTGGCGGGAGGACCAGATACGCAGTATTTT	CASSFILLAGGPDTQYF
TRBV30	TRBJ1-1	NA	14	NA	TGTGCCTGGAGCGGTGGCGGGGGCTGGAGTGAAGCTTTCTTT	CAWSGGGGWSEAFF
TRBV7-9	TRBJ1-2	once	15	NA	TGTGCCAGCAGACAAATGGGGGCAGGTCGGGATGGCTACACCTTC	CASRQMGAGRDGYTF
TRBV27	TRBJ2-7	once	15	NA	TGTGCCAGCAGTTTGGGGAGACACCCTCAGTACGAGCAGTACTTC	CASSLGRHPQYEQYF
TRBV7-9	TRBJ2-1	NA	17	TRBD2	TGTGCCAGCAGCGGAGGACTAGCGGGAAGCTCCTACAATGAGCAGTTCTTC	CASSGGLAGSSYNEQFF
TRBV4-1	TRBJ2-1	NA	14	TRBD1	TGCGCCAGCAGCCAAGAGGACAGGAGGAATGAGCAGTTCTTC	CASSQEDRRNEQFF
TRBV11-2	TRBJ2-7	NA	15	NA	TGTGCCAGCAGCTTTCCCGGGGGAACCTCCTACGAGCAGTACTTC	CASSFPGGTSYEQYF